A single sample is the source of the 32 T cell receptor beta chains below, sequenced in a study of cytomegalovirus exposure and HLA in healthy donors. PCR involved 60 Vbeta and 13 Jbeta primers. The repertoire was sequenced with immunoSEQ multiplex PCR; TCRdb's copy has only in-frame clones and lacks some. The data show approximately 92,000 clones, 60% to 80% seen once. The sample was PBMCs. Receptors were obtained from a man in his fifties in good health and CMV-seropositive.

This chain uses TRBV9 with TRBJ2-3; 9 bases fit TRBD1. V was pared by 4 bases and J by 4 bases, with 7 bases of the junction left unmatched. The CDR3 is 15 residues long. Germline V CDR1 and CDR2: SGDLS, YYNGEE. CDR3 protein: CASSRRGQGPDTQYF. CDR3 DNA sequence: TGTGCCAGCAGCCGAAGGGGACAGGGCCCAGATACGCAGTATTTT.

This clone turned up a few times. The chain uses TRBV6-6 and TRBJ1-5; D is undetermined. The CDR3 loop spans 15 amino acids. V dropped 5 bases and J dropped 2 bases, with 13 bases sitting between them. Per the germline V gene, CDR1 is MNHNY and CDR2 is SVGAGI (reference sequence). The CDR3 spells CASSPVGTGNQPQHF. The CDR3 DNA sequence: TGTGCCAGCAGTCCCGTGGGCACGGGCAATCAGCCCCAGCATTTT.

In DNA, the CDR3 is TGTGCCAGCAGCTTTTGGGGACTACCCTCCTACGAGCAGTACTTC. This sequence encodes CASSFWGLPSYEQYF. The chain links TRBV5-8 to TRBJ2-7; TRBD2 matches at 7 bases. The CDR3 sequence is 15 residues long. V lost 2 bases and J lost 0; bases outside the gene matches: 5. Germline lookup yields CDR1 SGHTS and CDR2 YDEGEE.

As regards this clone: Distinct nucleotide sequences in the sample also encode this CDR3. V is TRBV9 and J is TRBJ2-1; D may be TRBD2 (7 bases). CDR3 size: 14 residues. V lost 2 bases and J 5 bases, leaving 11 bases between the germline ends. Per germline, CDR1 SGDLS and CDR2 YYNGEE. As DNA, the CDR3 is TGTGCCAGCAGCGTGAGAGGGGGGGACAATGAGCAGTTCTTC. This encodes CASSVRGGDNEQFF.

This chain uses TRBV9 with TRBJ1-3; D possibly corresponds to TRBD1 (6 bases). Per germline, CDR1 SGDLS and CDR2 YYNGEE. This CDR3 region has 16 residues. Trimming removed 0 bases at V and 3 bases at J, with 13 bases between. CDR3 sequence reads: CASSVESGGGGNTIYF. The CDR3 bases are TGTGCCAGCAGCGTAGAATCGGGGGGCGGTGGAAACACCATATATTTT.

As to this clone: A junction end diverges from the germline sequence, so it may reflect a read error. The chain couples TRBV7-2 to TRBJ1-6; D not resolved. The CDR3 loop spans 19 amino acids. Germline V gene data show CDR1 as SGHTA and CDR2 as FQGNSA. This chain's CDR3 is CPSSLGGHIFGSYNSPLHF. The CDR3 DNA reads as TGTCCCAGCAGCTTAGGAGGGCACATCTTCGGCTCCTATAATTCACCCCTCCACTTT.

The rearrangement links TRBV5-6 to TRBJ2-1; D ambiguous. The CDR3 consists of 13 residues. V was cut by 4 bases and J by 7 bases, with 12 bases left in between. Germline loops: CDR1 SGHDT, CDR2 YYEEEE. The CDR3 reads CASSLMSPNEQFF. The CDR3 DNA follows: TGTGCCAGCAGCCTAATGTCGCCAAATGAGCAGTTCTTC.

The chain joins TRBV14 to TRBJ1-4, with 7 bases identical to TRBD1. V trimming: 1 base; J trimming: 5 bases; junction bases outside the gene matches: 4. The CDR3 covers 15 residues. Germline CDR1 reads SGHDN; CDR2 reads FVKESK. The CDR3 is CASSQVGRGNEKLFF. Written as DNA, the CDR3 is TGTGCCAGCAGCCAAGTTGGCAGGGGGAATGAAAAACTGTTTTTT.

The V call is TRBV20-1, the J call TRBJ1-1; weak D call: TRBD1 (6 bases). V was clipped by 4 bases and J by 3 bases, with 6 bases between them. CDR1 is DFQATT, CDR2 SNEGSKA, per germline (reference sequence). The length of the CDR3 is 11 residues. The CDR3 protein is CSATGDTEAFF. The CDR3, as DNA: TGCAGTGCTACAGGGGACACTGAAGCTTTCTTT.

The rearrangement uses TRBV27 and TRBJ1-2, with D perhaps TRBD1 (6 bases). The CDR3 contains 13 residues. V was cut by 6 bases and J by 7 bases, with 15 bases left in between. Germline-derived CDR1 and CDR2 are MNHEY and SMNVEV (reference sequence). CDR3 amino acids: CASRAGDGSGYTF. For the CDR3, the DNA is TGTGCCAGCAGGGCAGGGGACGGGTCTGGCTACACCTTC.

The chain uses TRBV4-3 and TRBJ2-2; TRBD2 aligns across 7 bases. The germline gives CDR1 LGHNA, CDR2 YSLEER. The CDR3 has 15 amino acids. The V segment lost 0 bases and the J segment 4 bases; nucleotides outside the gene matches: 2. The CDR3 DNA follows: TGCGCCAGCAGCCAAGATCGGGGGGTCACCGGGGAGCTGTTTTTT. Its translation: CASSQDRGVTGELFF.

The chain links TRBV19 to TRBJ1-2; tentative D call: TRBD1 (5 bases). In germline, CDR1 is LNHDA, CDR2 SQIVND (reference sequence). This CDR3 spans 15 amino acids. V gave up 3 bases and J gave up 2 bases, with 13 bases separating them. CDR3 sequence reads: CASSMSQGFNYGYTF. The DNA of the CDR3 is TGTGCCAGTAGTATGAGTCAGGGCTTCAACTATGGCTACACCTTC.

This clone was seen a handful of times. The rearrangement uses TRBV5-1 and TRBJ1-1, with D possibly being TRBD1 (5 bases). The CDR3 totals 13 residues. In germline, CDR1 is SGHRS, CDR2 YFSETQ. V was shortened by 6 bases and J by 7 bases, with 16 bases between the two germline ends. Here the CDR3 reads CASTDVLTDEAFF. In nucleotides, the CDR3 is TGCGCCAGCACCGATGTCCTGACAGATGAAGCTTTCTTT. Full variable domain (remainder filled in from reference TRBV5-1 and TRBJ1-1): KAGVTQTPRYLIKTRGQQVTLSCSPISGHRSVSWYQQTPGQGLQFLFEYFSETQRNKGNFPGRFSGRQFSNSRSEMNVSTLELGDSALYLCASTDVLTDEAFFGQGTRLTVV.

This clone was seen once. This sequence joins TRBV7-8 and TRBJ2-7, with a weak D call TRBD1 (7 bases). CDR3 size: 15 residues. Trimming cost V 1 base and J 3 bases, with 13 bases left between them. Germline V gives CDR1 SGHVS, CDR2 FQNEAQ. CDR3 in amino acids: CASSLVRQGGYEQYF. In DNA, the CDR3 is TGTGCCAGCAGCTTAGTCCGGCAGGGGGGCTACGAGCAGTACTTC.

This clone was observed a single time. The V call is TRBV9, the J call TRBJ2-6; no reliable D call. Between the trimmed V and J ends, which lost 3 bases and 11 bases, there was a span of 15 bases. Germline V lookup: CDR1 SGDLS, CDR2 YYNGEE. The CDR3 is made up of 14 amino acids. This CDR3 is CASSEAGLSDVLTF. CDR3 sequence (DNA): TGTGCCAGCAGCGAGGCAGGCCTCAGTGACGTCCTGACTTTC.

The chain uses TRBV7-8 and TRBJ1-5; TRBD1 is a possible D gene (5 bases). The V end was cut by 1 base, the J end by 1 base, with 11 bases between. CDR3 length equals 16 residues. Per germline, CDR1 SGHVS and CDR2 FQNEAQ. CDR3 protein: CASSLEGRQSNQPQHF. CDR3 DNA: TGTGCCAGCAGCTTAGAGGGAAGACAGAGCAATCAGCCCCAGCATTTT.

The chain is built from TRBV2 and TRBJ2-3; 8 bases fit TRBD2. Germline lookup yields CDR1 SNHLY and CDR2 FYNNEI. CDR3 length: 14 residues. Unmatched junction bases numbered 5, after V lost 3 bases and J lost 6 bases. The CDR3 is CASSDRGGSDTQYF. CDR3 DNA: TGTGCCAGCAGTGACCGGGGGGGCAGCGATACGCAGTATTTT. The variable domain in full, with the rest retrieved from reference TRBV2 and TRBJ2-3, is EPEVTQTPSHQVTQMGQEVILRCVPISNHLYFYWYRQILGQKVEFLVSFYNNEISEKSEIFDDQFSVERPDGSNFTLKIRSTKLEDSAMYFCASSDRGGSDTQYFGPGTRLTVL.

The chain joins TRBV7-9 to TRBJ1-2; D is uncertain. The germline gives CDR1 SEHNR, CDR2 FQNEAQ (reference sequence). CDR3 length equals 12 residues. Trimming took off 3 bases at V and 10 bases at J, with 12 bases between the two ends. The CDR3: CASSFSLPAYTF. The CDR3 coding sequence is TGTGCCAGCAGCTTTAGCCTCCCTGCCTACACCTTC.

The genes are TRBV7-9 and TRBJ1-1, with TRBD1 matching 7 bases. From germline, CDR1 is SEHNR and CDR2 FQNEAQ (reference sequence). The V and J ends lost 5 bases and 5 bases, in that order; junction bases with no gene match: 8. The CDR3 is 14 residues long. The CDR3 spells CASSPRQGETEAFF. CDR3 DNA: TGTGCCAGCAGCCCCCGACAGGGTGAGACTGAAGCTTTCTTT.

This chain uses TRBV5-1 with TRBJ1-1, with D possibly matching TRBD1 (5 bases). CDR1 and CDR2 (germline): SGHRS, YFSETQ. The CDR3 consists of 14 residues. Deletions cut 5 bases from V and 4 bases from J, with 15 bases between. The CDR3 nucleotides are TGCGCCAGCAGTTATGCGGGGCTGAGCACTGAAGCTTTCTTT. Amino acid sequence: CASSYAGLSTEAFF. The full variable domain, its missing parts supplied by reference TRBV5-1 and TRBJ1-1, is KAGVTQTPRYLIKTRGQQVTLSCSPISGHRSVSWYQQTPGQGLQFLFEYFSETQRNKGNFPGRFSGRQFSNSRSEMNVSTLELGDSALYLCASSYAGLSTEAFFGQGTRLTVV.

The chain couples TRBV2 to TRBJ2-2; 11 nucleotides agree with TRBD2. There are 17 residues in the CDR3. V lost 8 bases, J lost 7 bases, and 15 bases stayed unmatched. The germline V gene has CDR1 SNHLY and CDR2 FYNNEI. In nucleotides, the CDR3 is TGTGCCAGCCAGGCGGGGGAGCTAGCGGGGGGCATCGGGGAGCTGTTTTTT. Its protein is CASQAGELAGGIGELFF.

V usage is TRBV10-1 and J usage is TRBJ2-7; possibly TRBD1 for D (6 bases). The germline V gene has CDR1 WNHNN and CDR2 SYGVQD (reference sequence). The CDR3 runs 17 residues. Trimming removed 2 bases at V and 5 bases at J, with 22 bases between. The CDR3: CASSEGVYGHQGHEQYF. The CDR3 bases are TGCGCCAGCAGTGAGGGAGTATATGGACACCAGGGGCACGAGCAGTACTTC.

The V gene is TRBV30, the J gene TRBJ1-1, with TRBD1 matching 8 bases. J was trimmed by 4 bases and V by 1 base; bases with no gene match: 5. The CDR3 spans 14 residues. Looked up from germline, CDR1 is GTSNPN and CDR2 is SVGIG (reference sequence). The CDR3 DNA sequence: TGTGCCTGGAGTGGGACAGGGATGCGCACTGAAGCTTTCTTT. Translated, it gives CAWSGTGMRTEAFF.

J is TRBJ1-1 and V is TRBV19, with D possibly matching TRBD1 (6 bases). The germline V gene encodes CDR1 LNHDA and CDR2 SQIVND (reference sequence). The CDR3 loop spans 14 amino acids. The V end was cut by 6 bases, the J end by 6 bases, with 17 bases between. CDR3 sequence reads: CASRGGQAAAEAFF. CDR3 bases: TGTGCCAGTAGGGGGGGGCAGGCAGCGGCTGAAGCTTTCTTT.

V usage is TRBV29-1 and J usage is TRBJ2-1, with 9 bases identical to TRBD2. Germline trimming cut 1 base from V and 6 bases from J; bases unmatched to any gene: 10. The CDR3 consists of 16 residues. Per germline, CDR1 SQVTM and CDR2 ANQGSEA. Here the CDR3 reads CSVEGPGRGGLNEQFF. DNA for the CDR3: TGCAGCGTTGAAGGGCCAGGGCGGGGGGGCCTCAATGAGCAGTTCTTC.

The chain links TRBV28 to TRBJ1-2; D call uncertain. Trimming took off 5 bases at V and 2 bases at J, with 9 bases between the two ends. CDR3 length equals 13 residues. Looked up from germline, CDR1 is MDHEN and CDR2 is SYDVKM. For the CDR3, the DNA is TGTGCCAGCAGTATCAACACGAACTATGGCTACACCTTC. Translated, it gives CASSINTNYGYTF.

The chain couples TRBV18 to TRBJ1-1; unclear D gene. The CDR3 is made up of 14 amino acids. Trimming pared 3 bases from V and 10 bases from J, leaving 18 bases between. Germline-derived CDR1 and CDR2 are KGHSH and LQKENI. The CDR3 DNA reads TGTGCCAGCTCACCCGGGGTACAGAGCTCGCGAGCTTTCTTT. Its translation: CASSPGVQSSRAFF. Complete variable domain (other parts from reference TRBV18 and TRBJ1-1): NAGVMQNPRHLVRRRGQEARLRCSPMKGHSHVYWYRQLPEEGLKFMVYLQKENIIDESGMPKERFSAEFPKEGPSILRIQQVVRGDSAAYFCASSPGVQSSRAFFGQGTRLTVV.

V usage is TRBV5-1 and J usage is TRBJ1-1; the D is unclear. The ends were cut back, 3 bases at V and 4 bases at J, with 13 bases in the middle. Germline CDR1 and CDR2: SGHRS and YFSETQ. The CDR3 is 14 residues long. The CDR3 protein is CASSSTGSGTEAFF. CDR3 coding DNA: TGCGCCAGCAGCTCCACCGGGTCCGGCACTGAAGCTTTCTTT.

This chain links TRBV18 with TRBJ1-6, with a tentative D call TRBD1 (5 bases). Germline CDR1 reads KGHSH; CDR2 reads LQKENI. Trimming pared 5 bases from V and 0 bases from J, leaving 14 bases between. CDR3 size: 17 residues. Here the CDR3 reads CASSSTQGSSYNSPLHF. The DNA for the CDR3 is TGTGCCAGCTCATCAACTCAGGGCAGCTCCTATAATTCACCCCTCCACTTT.

The CDR3 spells CASSLDGINLGAAGYTF. CDR3 bases: TGTGCCAGCAGCTTGGACGGGATCAATTTGGGTGCTGCTGGCTACACCTTC. The chain combines TRBV5-6 with TRBJ1-2; no reliable D call. Germline V gene sequence: CDR1 SGHDT, CDR2 YYEEEE. The V gene lost 0 bases and the J gene lost 7 bases, with 22 bases spanning the gap. The CDR3 length is 17 residues. Full variable domain (remainder filled in from reference TRBV5-6 and TRBJ1-2): DAGVTQSPTHLIKTRGQQVTLRCSPKSGHDTVSWYQQALGQGPQFIFQYYEEEERQRGNFPDRFSGHQFPNYSSELNVNALLLGDSALYLCASSLDGINLGAAGYTFGSGTRLTVV.

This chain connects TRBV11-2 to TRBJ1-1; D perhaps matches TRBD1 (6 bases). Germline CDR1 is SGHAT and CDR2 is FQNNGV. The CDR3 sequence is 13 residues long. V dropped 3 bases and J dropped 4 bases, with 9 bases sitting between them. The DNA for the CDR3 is TGTGCCAGCAGCTTGGGGGCCGGCACTGAAGCTTTCTTT. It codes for CASSLGAGTEAFF. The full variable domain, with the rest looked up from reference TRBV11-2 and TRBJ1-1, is EAGVAQSPRYKIIEKRQSVAFWCNPISGHATLYWYQQILGQGPKLLIQFQNNGVVDDSQLPKDRFSAERLKGVDSTLKIQPAKLEDSAVYLCASSLGAGTEAFFGQGTRLTVV.

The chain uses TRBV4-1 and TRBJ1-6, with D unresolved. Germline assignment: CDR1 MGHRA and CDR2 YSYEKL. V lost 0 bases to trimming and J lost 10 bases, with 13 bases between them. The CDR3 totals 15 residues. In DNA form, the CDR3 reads TGCGCCAGCAGCCAAGATACGAGGGATCGATCACCCCTCCACTTT. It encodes CASSQDTRDRSPLHF.